The sequence of this T cell receptor (beta chain) was determined in a study of blood T cell repertoires in COVID-19. Study context: T cells, B-cell-depleted T cells, or PBMCs provided the cDNA or gDNA that served as material.

Original data processing: Amplification of reference gene primers provided the estimated nucleated cell counts. Libraries were prepared by immunoSEQ multiplex PCR; TCRdb keeps only in-frame clonotypes and omits some of them. V, J and clone size were drawn from that table, and D and trimming were deduced from the DNA. The repertoire has almost 350,000 clones, about nine tenths of them found once; the top ten carry under 5%. Germline V CDR1 and CDR2: SGDLS, YYNGEE. Trimming at V came to 3 bases and at J to 2 bases, leaving 8 bases not matched to a gene. The CDR3 spans 15 residues. In its sample, this clone was seen once.

This sequence joins TRBV9 and TRBJ2-7, with 7 positions matching TRBD1. The sample consisted of peripheral blood. The clonotype was recovered from an older woman with COVID-19, enrolled during active disease. For the CDR3, the DNA is TGTGCCAGCAGCGCCCGGGACAGTGGAGCCTACGAGCAGTACTTC. Its protein product is CASSARDSGAYEQYF.